This T cell receptor beta chain is drawn from a study of T cells after yellow fever vaccination. Study-wide points: Re-detected after boosting: most primary clones, approximately 97% of CD4 and about 90% of CD8. The CD4 compartment and the CD8 compartment contained a small share of clonotypes in common. Although the secondary response was weaker, it peaked faster, at day 5 versus 15.

Generation of TCR cDNA used 5'RACE template switching (which added a universal primer site and UMIs). TCRdb processed the 5' RACE reads anew with MiXCR; each CDR3 protein has one entry. The sample carries about 63,000 distinct CDR3 sequences, 6.5% to 8% recorded once. This clonotype was found many times. What it binds is not known. This sample comprised CD8+ T cells sorted from PBMCs, obtained 15 days after the yellow fever booster vaccination. This sequence was found in a man aged 30 to 45 who received the YFV17D yellow fever vaccine.

The CDR3 here is CASSHGAGAYNEQFF. Written as DNA, the CDR3 is TGTGCCAGCAGCCACGGGGCGGGAGCTTACAATGAGCAGTTCTTC. This chain connects TRBV6-2 or TRBV6-3 to TRBJ2-1; 7 bases fit TRBD2. The V gene's germline CDR1 is MNHEY and CDR2 SVGEGT. This CDR3 spans 15 amino acids. The V gene end was trimmed by 6 bases and the J gene end by 4 bases; junction bases not matched to a gene: 9.